This T cell receptor (beta chain) was recorded in a study of blood T cell repertoires in COVID-19. Study-wide background: Acute and convalescent COVID-19 samples came from the United States, Italy and Spain. In each case, the material was cDNA or gDNA derived from T cells, B-cell-depleted T cells, or PBMCs.

In this sample, this clone turned up a few times. In the original workflow: Reference gene primers were amplified, and this amplification served to estimate nucleated cell counts. Profiled with immunoSEQ multiplex PCR; TCRdb holds only in-frame clones, not every one. For V, J and clone size, that table is used; D and trimming come from the DNA. The sample gives tens of thousands of clones, around 84% of which show up once; about 6.4% is in the top ten. The sequencing sample was made of peripheral blood. The sequence came from a human donor in a cohort sampled during active or convalescent COVID-19.

The chain's CDR3 is CASSEKGGRDQAYEQYF. The CDR3 region has the DNA TGTGCCAGCAGTGAAAAGGGGGGGCGGGATCAGGCCTACGAGCAGTACTTC. V usage is TRBV2 and J usage is TRBJ2-7, with a weak D call TRBD2 (7 bases). This CDR3 spans 17 amino acids. Deletions cut 2 bases from V and 2 bases from J, with 19 bases between. CDR1 is SNHLY, CDR2 FYNNEI, per germline.